This entry lists 6 T cell receptor beta chains sequenced from one sample in a study of glioma-infiltrating T cells after dendritic cell vaccination. The method was immunoSEQ multiplex PCR; TCRdb's version includes in-frame clones alone and lacks a portion of them. The data contain about 82,000 clones, 70% to 90% of them singletons. The starting material was blood, obtained before dendritic cell vaccination. These TCRs come from a human donor with glioblastoma.

The chain has TRBV29-1 and TRBJ2-3; no firm D call. The CDR3 runs 13 residues. V lost 0 bases and J lost 6, with 10 bases in between. Germline CDR1 is SQVTM and CDR2 is ANQGSEA. The CDR3 protein is CSVEDTLRDTQYF. CDR3 bases: TGCAGCGTTGAAGACACCTTACGGGATACGCAGTATTTT.

The CDR3 DNA reads TGTGCCACCCAACCGGAAGCCGGGTTGGTCCCGTTCTTC. This gives the protein CATQPEAGLVPFF. The rearrangement links TRBV19 to TRBJ2-1, with no clear D. The CDR3 runs to 13 residues. Germline V gene lookup returns CDR1 LNHDA and CDR2 SQIVND (reference sequence). Trimming removed 10 bases at V and 15 bases at J, with 25 bases between.

This rearrangement joins TRBV7-9 to TRBJ2-5, with D tentatively TRBD1 (6 bases). Germline V lookup: CDR1 SEHNR, CDR2 FQNEAQ (reference sequence). V lost 5 bases, J lost 0 bases, and 13 bases lay in between. The CDR3 extends over 15 amino acids. The CDR3 region has the DNA TGTGCCAGCAGCGCCACCGGGACACACCAAGAGACCCAGTACTTC. Protein: CASSATGTHQETQYF.

The gene calls are TRBV5-1 and TRBJ2-7; weak D call: TRBD1 (6 bases). Germline CDR1 reads SGHRS; CDR2 reads YFSETQ. V was clipped by 0 bases and J by 6 bases, with 16 bases between them. CDR3 length: 15 amino acids. The CDR3 reads CASSLGHRAQGEQYF. The CDR3 bases are TGCGCCAGCAGCTTGGGGCACAGGGCCCAGGGCGAGCAGTACTTC.

The chain employs TRBV29-1 and TRBJ2-3, with D maybe TRBD2 (6 bases). Germline-derived CDR1 and CDR2 are SQVTM and ANQGSEA. The CDR3 consists of 15 residues. Trimming removed 3 bases from V and 2 bases from J, with 15 bases in between. The CDR3 protein is CSVDLADRDTDTQYF. CDR3 nucleotide sequence: TGCAGCGTTGACTTAGCGGACCGAGACACAGATACGCAGTATTTT.

The rearrangement joins TRBV2 to TRBJ1-5; 9 bases are a match to TRBD1. The CDR3 is 15 residues long. CDR1 SNHLY and CDR2 FYNNEI come from the germline V gene. Unmatched junction bases numbered 6, after V lost 7 bases and J lost 2 bases. CDR3 protein: CASTLDRGGNQPQHF. The CDR3 DNA is TGTGCCAGCACCCTGGACAGGGGTGGCAATCAGCCCCAGCATTTT.